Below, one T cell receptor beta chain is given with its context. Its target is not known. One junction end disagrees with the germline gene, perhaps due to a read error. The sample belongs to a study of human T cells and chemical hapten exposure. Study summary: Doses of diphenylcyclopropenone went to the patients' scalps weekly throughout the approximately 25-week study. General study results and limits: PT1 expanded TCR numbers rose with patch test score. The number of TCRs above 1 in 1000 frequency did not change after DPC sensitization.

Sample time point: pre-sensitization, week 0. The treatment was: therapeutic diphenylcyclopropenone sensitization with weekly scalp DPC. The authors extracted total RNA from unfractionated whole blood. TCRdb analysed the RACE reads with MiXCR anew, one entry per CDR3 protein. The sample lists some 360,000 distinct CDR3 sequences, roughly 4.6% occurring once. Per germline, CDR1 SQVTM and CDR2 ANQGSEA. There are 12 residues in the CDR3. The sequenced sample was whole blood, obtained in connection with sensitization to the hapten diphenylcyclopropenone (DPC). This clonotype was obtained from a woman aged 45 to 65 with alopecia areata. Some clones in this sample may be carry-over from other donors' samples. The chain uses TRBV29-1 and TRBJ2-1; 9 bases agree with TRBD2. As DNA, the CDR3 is TGCAGCGTTAGAGTTTCTAGCGGGACGCAAGCCTTC. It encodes CSVRVSSGTQAF.